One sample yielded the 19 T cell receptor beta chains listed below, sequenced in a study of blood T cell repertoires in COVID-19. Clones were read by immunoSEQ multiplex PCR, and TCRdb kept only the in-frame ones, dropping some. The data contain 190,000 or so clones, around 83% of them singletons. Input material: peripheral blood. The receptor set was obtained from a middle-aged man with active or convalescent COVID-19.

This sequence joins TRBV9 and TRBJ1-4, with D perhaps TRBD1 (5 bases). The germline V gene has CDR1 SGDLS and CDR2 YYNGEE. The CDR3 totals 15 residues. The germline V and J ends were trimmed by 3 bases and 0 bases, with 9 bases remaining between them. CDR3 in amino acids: CASSAAGTTNEKLFF. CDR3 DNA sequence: TGTGCCAGCAGCGCCGCAGGGACAACTAATGAAAAACTGTTTTTT. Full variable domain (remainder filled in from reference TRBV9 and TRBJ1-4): DSGVTQTPKHLITATGQRVTLRCSPRSGDLSVYWYQQSLDQGLQFLIQYYNGEERAKGNILERFSAQQFPDLHSELNLSSLELGDSALYFCASSAAGTTNEKLFFGSGTQLSVL.

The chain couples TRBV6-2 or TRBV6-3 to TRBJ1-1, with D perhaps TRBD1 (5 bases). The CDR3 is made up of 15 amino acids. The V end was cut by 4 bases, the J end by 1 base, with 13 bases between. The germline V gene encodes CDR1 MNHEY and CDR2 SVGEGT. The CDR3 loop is CASSSQGYTNTEAFF. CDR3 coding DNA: TGTGCCAGCAGTTCTCAGGGATACACGAACACTGAAGCTTTCTTT.

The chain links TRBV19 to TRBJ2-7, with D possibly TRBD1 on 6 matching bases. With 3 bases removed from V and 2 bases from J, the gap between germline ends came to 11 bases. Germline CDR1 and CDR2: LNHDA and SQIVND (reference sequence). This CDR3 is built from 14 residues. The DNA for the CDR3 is TGTGCCAGTAGTATCCCGGGGACAACCTACGAGCAGTACTTC. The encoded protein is CASSIPGTTYEQYF.

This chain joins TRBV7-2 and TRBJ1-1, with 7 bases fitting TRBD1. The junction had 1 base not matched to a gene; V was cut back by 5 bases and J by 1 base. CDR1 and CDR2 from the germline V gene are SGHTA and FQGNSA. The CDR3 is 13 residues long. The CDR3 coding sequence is TGTGCCAGCAGCGCAGGGGGGAACACTGAAGCTTTCTTT. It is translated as CASSAGGNTEAFF.

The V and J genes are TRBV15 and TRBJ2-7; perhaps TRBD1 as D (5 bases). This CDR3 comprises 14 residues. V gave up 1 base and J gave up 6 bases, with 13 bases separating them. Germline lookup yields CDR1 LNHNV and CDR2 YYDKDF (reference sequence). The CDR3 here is CATSRVWQGSEQYF. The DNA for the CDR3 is TGTGCCACCAGCAGAGTATGGCAGGGATCCGAGCAGTACTTC.

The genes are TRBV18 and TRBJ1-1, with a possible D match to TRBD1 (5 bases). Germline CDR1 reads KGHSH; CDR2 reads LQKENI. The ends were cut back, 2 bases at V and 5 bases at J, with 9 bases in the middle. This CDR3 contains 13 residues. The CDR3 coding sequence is TGTGCCAGCTCACCAAGCAGGGTAACTGAAGCTTTCTTT. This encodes CASSPSRVTEAFF.

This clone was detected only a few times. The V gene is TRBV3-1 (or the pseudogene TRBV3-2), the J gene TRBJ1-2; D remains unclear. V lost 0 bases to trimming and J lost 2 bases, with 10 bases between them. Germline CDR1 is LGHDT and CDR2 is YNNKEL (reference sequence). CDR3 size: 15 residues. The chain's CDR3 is CASSQEGRFNYGYTF. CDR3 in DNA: TGTGCCAGCAGCCAAGAAGGGAGATTCAACTATGGCTACACCTTC.

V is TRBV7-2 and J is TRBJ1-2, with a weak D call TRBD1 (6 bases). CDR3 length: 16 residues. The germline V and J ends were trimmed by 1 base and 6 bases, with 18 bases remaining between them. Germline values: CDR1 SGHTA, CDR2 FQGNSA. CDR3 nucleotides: TGTGCCAGCAGCTTAGGCTTAGGTAGGACAGCAAATGGCTACACCTTC. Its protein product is CASSLGLGRTANGYTF.

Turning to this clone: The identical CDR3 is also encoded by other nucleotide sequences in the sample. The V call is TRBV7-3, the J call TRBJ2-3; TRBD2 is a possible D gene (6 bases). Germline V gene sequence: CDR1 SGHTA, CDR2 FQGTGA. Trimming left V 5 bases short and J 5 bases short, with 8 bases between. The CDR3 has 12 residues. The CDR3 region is CASSPGRDTQYF. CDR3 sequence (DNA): TGTGCCAGCAGCCCCGGGAGAGATACGCAGTATTTT. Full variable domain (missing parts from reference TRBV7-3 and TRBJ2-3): GAGVSQTPSNKVTEKGKYVELRCDPISGHTALYWYRQSLGQGPEFLIYFQGTGAADDSGLPNDRFFAVRPEGSVSTLKIQRTERGDSAVYLCASSPGRDTQYFGPGTRLTVL.

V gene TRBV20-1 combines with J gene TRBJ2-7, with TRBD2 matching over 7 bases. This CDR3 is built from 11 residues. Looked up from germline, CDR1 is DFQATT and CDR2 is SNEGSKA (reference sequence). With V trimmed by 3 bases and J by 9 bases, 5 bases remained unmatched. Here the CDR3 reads CSASGGRGQYF. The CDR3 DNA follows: TGCAGTGCTAGCGGGGGGAGGGGGCAGTACTTC.

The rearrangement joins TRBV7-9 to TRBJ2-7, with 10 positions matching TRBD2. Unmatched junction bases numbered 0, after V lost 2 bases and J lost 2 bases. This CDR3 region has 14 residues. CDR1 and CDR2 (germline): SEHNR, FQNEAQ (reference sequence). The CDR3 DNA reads TGTGCCAGCAGCTTACTAGCGGGAGCCTACGAGCAGTACTTC. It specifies CASSLLAGAYEQYF.

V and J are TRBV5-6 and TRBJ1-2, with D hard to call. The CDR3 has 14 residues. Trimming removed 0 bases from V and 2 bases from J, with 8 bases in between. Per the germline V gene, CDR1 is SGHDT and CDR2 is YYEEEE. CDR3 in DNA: TGTGCCAGCAGCTTGGAGCCGAACAACTATGGCTACACCTTC. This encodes CASSLEPNNYGYTF.

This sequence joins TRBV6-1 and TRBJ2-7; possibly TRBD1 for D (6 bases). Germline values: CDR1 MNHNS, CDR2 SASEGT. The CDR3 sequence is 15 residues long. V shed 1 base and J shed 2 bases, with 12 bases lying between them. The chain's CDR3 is CASSEGQGLTYEQYF. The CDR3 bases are TGTGCCAGCAGTGAAGGGCAGGGGTTAACCTACGAGCAGTACTTC.

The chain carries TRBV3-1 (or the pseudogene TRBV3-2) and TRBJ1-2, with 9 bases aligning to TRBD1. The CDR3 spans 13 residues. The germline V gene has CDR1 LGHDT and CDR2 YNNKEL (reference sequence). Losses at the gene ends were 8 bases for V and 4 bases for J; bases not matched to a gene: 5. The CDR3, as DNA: TGTGCCAGCTCCTTGACAGGGGGCTATGGCTACACCTTC. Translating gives CASSLTGGYGYTF.

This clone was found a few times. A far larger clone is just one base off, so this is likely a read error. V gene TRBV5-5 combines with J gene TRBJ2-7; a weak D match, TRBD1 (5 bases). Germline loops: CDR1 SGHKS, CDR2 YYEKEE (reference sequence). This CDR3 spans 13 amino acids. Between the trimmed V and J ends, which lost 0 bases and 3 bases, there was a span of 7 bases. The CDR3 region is CASSLEGYYEQYF. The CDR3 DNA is TGTGCCAGCAGCTTGGAGGGGTACTACGAGCAGTACTTC.

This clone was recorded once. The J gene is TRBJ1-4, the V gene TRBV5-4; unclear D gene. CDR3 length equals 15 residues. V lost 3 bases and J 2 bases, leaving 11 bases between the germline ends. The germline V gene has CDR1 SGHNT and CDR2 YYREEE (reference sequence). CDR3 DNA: TGTGCCAGCAGCTGGAGAGGTGCTACTAATGAAAAACTGTTTTTT. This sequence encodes CASSWRGATNEKLFF.

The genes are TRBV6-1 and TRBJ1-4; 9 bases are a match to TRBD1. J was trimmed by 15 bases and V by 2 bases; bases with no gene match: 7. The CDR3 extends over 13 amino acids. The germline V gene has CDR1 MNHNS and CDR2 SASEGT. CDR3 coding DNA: TGTGCCAGCAGTGAAAGGTGGGACAGGGAAGTGTTTTTT. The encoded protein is CASSERWDREVFF.

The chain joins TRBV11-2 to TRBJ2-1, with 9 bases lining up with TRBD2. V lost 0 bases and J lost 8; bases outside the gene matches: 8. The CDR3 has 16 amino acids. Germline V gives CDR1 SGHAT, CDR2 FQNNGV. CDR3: CASSLDGIAGVHEQFF. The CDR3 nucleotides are TGTGCCAGCAGCTTAGATGGAATAGCGGGAGTCCATGAGCAGTTCTTC.

The CDR3 DNA reads TGCGCCAGCAGATTTGGAGGGGACAGGGCCTTTTTTGCGCAGTATTTT. This translates into CASRFGGDRAFFAQYF. The V gene is TRBV5-1, the J gene TRBJ2-3; 9 bases match TRBD1. This CDR3 comprises 16 residues. V trimming: 5 bases; J trimming: 10 bases; junction bases outside the gene matches: 17. Germline V CDR1 and CDR2: SGHRS, YFSETQ.